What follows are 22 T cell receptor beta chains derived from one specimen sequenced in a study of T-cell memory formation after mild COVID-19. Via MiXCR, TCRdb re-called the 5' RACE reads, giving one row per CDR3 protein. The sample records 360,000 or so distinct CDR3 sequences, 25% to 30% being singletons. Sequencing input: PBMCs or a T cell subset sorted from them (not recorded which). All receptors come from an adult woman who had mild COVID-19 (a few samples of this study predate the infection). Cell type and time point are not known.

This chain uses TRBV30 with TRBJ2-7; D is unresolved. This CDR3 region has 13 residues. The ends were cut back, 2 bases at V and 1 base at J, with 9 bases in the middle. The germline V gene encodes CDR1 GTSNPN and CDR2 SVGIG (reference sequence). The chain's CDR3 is CAWSPHRSYEQYF. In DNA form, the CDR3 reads TGTGCCTGGAGTCCCCACCGTTCCTACGAGCAGTACTTC.

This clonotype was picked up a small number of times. The CDR3 protein is CASSPQVGNTEAFF. The DNA for the CDR3 is TGTGCCAGCAGCCCCCAGGTCGGGAACACTGAAGCTTTCTTT. V and J are TRBV7-8 and TRBJ1-1, with D hard to call. Germline lookup yields CDR1 SGHVS and CDR2 FQNEAQ. V was trimmed by 5 bases and J by 1 base, leaving 11 bases between them. This CDR3 is built from 14 residues.

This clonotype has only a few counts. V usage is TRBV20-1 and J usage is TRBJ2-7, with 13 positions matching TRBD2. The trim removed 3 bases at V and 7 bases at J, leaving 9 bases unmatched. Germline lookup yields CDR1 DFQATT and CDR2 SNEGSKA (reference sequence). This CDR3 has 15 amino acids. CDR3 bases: TGCAGTGCTAGTCCCGGGACTAGCGGGGCTCAGGAGCAGTACTTC. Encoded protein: CSASPGTSGAQEQYF.

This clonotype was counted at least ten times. For the CDR3, the DNA is TGTGCCAGCAGTTTAGGGCAGGGGAATCAGCCCCAGCATTTT. Translation gives CASSLGQGNQPQHF. The chain uses TRBV6-5 and TRBJ1-5, with TRBD1 as a possible D gene (6 bases). Trimming cost V 4 bases and J 4 bases, with 11 bases left between them. Germline-derived CDR1 and CDR2 are MNHEY and SVGAGI. The CDR3 has 14 residues.

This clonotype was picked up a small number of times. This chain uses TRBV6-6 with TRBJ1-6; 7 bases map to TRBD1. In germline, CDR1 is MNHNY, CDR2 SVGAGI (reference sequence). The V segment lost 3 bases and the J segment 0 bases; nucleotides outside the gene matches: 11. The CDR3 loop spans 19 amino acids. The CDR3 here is CASSYFPGQWSSYNSPLHF. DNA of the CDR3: TGTGCCAGCAGTTATTTCCCGGGACAGTGGAGCTCCTATAATTCACCCCTCCACTTT.

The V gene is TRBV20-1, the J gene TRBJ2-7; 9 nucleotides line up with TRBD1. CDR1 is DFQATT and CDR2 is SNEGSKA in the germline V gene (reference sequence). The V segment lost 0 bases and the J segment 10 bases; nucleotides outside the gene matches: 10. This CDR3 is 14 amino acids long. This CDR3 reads CSAREGRDRELQYF. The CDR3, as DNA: TGCAGTGCTAGAGAGGGCCGGGACAGGGAGCTTCAGTACTTC.

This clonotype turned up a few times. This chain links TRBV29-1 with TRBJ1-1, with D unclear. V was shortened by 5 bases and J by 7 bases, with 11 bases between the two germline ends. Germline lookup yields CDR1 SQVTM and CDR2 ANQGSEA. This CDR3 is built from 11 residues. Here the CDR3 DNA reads TGCAGCGTTTCAACACGGAGTGAAGCTTTCTTT. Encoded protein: CSVSTRSEAFF.

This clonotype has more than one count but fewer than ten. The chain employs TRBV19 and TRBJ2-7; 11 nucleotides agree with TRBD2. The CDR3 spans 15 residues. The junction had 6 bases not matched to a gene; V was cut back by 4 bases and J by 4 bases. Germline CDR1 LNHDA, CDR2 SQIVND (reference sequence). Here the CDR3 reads CASSKGSGRAYEQYF. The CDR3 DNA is TGTGCCAGTAGTAAAGGTAGCGGGAGGGCGTACGAGCAGTACTTC. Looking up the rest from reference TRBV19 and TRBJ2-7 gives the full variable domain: DGGITQSPKYLFRKEGQNVTLSCEQNLNHDAMYWYRQDPGQGLRLIYYSQIVNDFQKGDIAEGYSVSREKKESFPLTVTSAQKNPTAFYLCASSKGSGRAYEQYFGPGTRLTVT.

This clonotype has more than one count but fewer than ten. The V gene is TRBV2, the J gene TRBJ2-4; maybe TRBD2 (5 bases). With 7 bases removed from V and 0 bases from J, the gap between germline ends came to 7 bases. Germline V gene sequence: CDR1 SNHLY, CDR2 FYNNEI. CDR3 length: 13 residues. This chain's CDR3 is CASTEVAKNIQYF. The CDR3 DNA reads TGTGCCAGCACGGAGGTAGCCAAAAACATTCAGTACTTC.

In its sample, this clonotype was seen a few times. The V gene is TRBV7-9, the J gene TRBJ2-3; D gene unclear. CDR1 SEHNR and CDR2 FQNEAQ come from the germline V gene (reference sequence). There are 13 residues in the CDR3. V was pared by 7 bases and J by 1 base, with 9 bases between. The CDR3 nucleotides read TGTGCCAGCAAGACGGTCGGCACAGATACGCAGTATTTT. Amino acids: CASKTVGTDTQYF. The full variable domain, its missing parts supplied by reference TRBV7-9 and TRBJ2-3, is DTGVSQNPRHKITKRGQNVTFRCDPISEHNRLYWYRQTLGQGPEFLTYFQNEAQLEKSRLLSDRFSAERPKGSFSTLEIQRTEQGDSAMYLCASKTVGTDTQYFGPGTRLTVL.

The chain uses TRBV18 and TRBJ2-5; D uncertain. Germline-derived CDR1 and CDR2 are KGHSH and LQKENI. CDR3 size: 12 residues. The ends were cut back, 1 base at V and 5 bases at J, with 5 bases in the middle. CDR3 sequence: CASSPRVETQYF. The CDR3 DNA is TGTGCCAGCTCACCACGGGTCGAGACCCAGTACTTC.

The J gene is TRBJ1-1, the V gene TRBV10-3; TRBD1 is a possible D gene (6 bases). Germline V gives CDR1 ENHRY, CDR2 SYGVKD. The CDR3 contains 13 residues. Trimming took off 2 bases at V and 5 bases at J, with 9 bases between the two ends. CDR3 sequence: CAISEKGVTEAFF. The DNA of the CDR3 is TGTGCCATCAGTGAGAAGGGGGTTACTGAAGCTTTCTTT.

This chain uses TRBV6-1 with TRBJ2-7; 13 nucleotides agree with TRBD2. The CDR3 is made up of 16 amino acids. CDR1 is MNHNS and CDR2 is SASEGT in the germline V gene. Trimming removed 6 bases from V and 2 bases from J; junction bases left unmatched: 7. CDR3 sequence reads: CASSPGTSGTAYEQYF. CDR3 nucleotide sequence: TGTGCCAGCAGCCCCGGGACTAGCGGGACAGCCTACGAGCAGTACTTC.

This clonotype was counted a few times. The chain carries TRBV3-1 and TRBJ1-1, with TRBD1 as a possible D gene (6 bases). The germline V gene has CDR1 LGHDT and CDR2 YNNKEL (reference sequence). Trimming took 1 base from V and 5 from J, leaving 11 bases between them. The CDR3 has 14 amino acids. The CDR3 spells CASSQVQGWTEAFF. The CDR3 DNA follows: TGTGCCAGCAGCCAAGTACAGGGATGGACTGAAGCTTTCTTT.

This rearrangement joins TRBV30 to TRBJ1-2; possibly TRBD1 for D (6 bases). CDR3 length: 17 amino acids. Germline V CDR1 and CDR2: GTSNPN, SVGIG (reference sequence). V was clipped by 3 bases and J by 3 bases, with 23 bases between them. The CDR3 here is CAWRPPPYRVTHYGYTF. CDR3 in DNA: TGTGCCTGGAGGCCCCCGCCCTACAGGGTGACTCACTATGGCTACACCTTC. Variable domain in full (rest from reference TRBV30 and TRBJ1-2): SQTIHQWPATLVQPVGSPLSLECTVEGTSNPNLYWYRQAAGRGLQLLFYSVGIGQISSEVPQNLSASRPQDRQFILSSKKLLLSDSGFYLCAWRPPPYRVTHYGYTFGSGTRLTVV.

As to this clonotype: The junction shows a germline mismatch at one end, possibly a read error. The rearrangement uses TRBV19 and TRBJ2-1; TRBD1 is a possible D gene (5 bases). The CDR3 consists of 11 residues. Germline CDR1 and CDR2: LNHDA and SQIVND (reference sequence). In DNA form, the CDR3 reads TGTGCCAGTAGTATGGGGCTGGTTGTAAACTTC. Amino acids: CASSMGLVVNF.

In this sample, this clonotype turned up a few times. The CDR3 protein is CASSIDPDPTDTQYF. The CDR3 DNA is TGTGCCAGTAGTATAGATCCTGACCCCACAGATACGCAGTATTTT. The V and J genes are TRBV19 and TRBJ2-3; unclear D gene. Germline CDR1 reads LNHDA; CDR2 reads SQIVND (reference sequence). V lost 0 bases, J lost 2 bases, and 9 bases lay in between. There are 15 residues in the CDR3.

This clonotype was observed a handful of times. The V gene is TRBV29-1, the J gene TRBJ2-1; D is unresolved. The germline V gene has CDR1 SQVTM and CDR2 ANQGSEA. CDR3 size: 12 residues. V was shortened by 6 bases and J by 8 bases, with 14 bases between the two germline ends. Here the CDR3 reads CSVRTGTYEQFF. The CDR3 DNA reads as TGCAGCGTCAGGACGGGTACCTATGAGCAGTTCTTC.

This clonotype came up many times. The CDR3 is CASSVGLAGPTDTQYF. The CDR3 bases are TGCGCCAGCAGTGTAGGACTAGCGGGTCCCACAGATACGCAGTATTTT. The chain joins TRBV5-1 to TRBJ2-3; the match to TRBD2 covers 11 bases. The junction had 7 bases not matched to a gene; V was cut back by 5 bases and J by 2 bases. Germline V gives CDR1 SGHRS, CDR2 YFSETQ. The CDR3 is 16 residues long.

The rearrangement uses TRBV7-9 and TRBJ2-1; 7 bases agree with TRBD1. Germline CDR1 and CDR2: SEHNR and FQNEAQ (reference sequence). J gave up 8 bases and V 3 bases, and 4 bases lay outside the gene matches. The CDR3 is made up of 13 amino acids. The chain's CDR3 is CASSLTGIDEQFF. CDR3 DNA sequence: TGTGCCAGCAGCTTGACAGGGATTGATGAGCAGTTCTTC.

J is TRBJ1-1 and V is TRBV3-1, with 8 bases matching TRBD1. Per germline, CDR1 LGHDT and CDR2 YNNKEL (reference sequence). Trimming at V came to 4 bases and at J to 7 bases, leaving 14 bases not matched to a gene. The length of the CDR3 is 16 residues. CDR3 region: CASSPMQPSGTGEAFF. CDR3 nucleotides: TGTGCCAGCAGCCCAATGCAGCCATCCGGGACAGGTGAAGCTTTCTTT. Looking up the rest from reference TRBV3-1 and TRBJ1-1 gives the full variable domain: DTAVSQTPKYLVTQMGNDKSIKCEQNLGHDTMYWYKQDSKKFLKIMFSYNNKELIINETVPNRFSPKSPDKAHLNLHINSLELGDSAVYFCASSPMQPSGTGEAFFGQGTRLTVV.

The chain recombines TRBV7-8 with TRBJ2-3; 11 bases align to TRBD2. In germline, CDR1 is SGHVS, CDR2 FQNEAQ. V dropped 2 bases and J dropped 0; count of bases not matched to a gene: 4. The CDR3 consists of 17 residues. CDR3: CASSLLAGGFSTDTQYF. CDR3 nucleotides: TGTGCCAGCAGCTTACTAGCGGGGGGATTTAGCACAGATACGCAGTATTTT.